The subject of this entry is one T cell receptor beta chain. What it recognizes is unknown. These data originate in a study of Ad26.COV2.S vaccination and SARS-CoV-2 variants. Study-wide results and limits: Placebo recipients showed lower spike-specific TCR breadth than vaccinees.

V dropped 4 bases and J dropped 2 bases, with 9 bases sitting between them. Germline-derived CDR1 and CDR2 are LGHDT and YNNKEL (reference sequence). The CDR3 consists of 14 residues. Profiling relied on immunoSEQ multiplex PCR, and the TCRdb table lists in-frame clones only, not all of them. The sample has around 370,000 clones; around 90% are singletons. This chain uses TRBV3-1 (or the pseudogene TRBV3-2) with TRBJ1-5, with TRBD1 as a possible D gene (5 bases). This TCR was sampled from a human donor who had recovered from COVID-19. The material was peripheral blood, obtained after recovery from COVID-19. CDR3 coding DNA: TGTGCCAGCAGCCCCCGGGGGGGCAATCAGCCCCAGCATTTT. This gives the protein CASSPRGGNQPQHF.